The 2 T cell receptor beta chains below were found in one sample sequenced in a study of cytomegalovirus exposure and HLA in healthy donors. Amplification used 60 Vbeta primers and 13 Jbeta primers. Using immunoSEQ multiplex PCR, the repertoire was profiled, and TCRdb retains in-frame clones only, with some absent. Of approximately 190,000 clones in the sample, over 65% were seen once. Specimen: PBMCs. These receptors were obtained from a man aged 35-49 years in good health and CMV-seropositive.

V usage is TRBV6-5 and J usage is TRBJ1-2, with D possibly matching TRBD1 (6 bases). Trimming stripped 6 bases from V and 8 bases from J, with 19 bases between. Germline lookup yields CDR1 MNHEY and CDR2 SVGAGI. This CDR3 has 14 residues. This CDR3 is CASRPTTGLGGYTF. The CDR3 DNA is TGTGCCAGCAGACCCACTACAGGGTTAGGGGGCTACACCTTC.

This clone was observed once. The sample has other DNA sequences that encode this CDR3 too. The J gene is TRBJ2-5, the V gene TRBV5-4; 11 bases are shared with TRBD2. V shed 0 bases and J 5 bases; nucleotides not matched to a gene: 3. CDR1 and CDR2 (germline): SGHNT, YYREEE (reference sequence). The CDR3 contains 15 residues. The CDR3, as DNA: TGTGCCAGCAGCTTGGGACTAGCGGGGTTGGAGACCCAGTACTTC. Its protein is CASSLGLAGLETQYF.